This T cell receptor (beta chain) originates from a study of cytomegalovirus exposure and HLA in healthy donors. Regarding this clone: The antigen is unknown.

Study-level results: Equally common other TCR beta chains were less clonally expanded than HLA-associated ones, a later analysis found. In vitro checks showed that a few CMV-associated chains really do target CMV antigens.

The CDR3 covers 15 residues. Between the trimmed V and J ends, which lost 0 bases and 7 bases, there was a span of 16 bases. Germline CDR1 reads SGHNT; CDR2 reads YYREEE (reference sequence). 13 Jbeta primers and 60 Vbeta primers were used for the PCR. Repertoires were generated with immunoSEQ multiplex PCR, while TCRdb's copy carries only in-frame clones and drops some. The profile shows about 170,000 clones, about 76% of them singletons. The donors comprised healthy bone marrow donors. The sequence came from a female donor in good health and CMV-seronegative. The chain combines TRBV5-4 with TRBJ1-2, with TRBD1 as a possible D gene (5 bases). Sample: PBMCs. The DNA of the CDR3 is TGTGCCAGCAGCTTGGTCTCAGCGAGCCAGGGTGGCTACACCTTC. Amino acid sequence: CASSLVSASQGGYTF.